A selection of T cell receptor beta chains follows, all from one sample in a study of blood T cells in healthy people across ages. MiXCR was run by TCRdb on the 5' RACE reads, yielding one entry per CDR3 protein. The sample lists roughly 1,500,000 distinct CDR3 sequences; about 31% were seen once. The sequenced sample was blood. These receptors came from a woman aged 25 to 45 in good health. The CDR3 runs from the conserved cysteine through the conserved F or W.

V gene,J gene,CDR3 protein
TRBV7-9,TRBJ1-1,CASSSRTDSEAFF
TRBV28,TRBJ2-7,CASSSAGTGPEVSPSEQYF
TRBV9,TRBJ1-2,CASSVDVGGQTFYGYTF
TRBV10-3,TRBJ1-2,CAISRTGTNYGYTF
TRBV20-1,TRBJ2-7,CSARASASEQYF
TRBV2,TRBJ2-5,CASQTLAGFVETQYF
TRBV6-6,TRBJ2-1,CASSSAGLAGNEQFF
TRBV6-1,TRBJ2-1,CASSQDPGDSWQFF
TRBV15,TRBJ2-3,CATSRVRVFTDTQYF
TRBV18,TRBJ2-7,CASSPILGTPFEQYF
TRBV15,TRBJ2-3,CATSRDDDTQYF
TRBV29-1,TRBJ1-5,CSVQRDNQPQHF
TRBV12-3/TRBV12-4,TRBJ2-7,CASSLVQDEQYF
TRBV9,TRBJ2-5,CASSSGRTGEQYF
TRBV5-1,.,CASSWAGTGGHEQYF
TRBV28,TRBJ1-1,CASSQNKWGRSTEAFF
TRBV7-2,TRBJ1-2,CASSLVIANYGYTF
TRBV4-1,TRBJ2-7,CASSNAGGSYEQYF
TRBV7-8,TRBJ1-1,CASSLSKNTEAFF
TRBV10-3,TRBJ2-5,CAARGVGETQYF
TRBV20-1,TRBJ1-2,CSAGTQGGYGYTF
TRBV30,TRBJ2-7,CAWRAEGRDEQYF
TRBV6-6,TRBJ1-1,CAGTETGNTEAFF
TRBV20-1,TRBJ2-7,CSAGGLIRYEQYF
TRBV6-5,TRBJ1-5,CTSQGTGNQPQHF
TRBV27,TRBJ1-4,CASSALNEKRFF
TRBV7-3,TRBJ1-5,CASSSLFRDRGNQPQHF
TRBV3-1,TRBJ2-5,CASSQVGLALDQETQYF
TRBV7-6,TRBJ2-7,CASSVHEDYEQYF
TRBV28,TRBJ1-5,CASSTDRPYSNQPQHF